The rows below give T cell receptor beta chains drawn from one sample of a study of CD8 T cells in Susac syndrome. TCRdb reanalysed the immunoSEQ multiplex PCR reads using MiXCR and keeps one entry per CDR3 protein. The data contain some 76,000 distinct CDR3 sequences, about 91% of them seen just once; the ten biggest clones take up less than 0.6%. The sequencing sample was made of CD8+ T cells from PBMCs. The source is a human donor with multiple sclerosis. The CDR3 runs from the conserved cysteine through the conserved F or W. The D gene is left open where the match is weak. The listing skips clone size in some rows; elsewhere it reads once, few, many or a size class.

abundance,v_gene,j_gene,d_gene,CDR3nt,CDR3aa
-,TRBV2,TRBJ1-4,-,TGTGCCAGCAGGGCGATGGGCGGAACTAATGAAAAACTGTTTTTT,CASRAMGGTNEKLFF
once,TRBV5-1,TRBJ2-3,-,TGCGCCAGCAGCCCGGACAATCCCACAGATACGCAGTATTTT,CASSPDNPTDTQYF
-,TRBV7-6,TRBJ2-3,-,TGTGCCAGCAGCTCATTATCCGGAGATACGCAGTATTTT,CASSSLSGDTQYF
-,TRBV2,TRBJ1-2,-,TGTGCCAGGCCCCGGGGACCCGGCTACACCTTC,CARPRGPGYTF
-,TRBV2,TRBJ1-1,-,TGTGCCAGCGCCGTGCCCCCCACTGAAGCTTTCTTT,CASAVPPTEAFF
-,TRBV29-1,TRBJ2-7,-,TGCAGCGTTGAACTGGGACGCGCCTACGGGCAGTACTTC,CSVELGRAYGQYF
-,TRBV20-1,TRBJ2-7,-,TGCAGCGCCCGTCGGTACAGGTCGTCCTACGAGCAGTACTTC,CSARRYRSSYEQYF
-,TRBV25-1,TRBJ1-4,-,TGTGCCAGCAGTGTCGGGGAACCAACTAATGAAAAACTGTTTTTT,CASSVGEPTNEKLFF
-,TRBV4-3,TRBJ2-7,TRBD2,TGCGCCAGCAGCCAGGGGGAGGGCGAGCAGTACTTC,CASSQGEGEQYF
-,TRBV30,TRBJ2-1,-,TGTGCCTGGAGTTCCGGCCCAACAGTCTACAATGAGCAGTTCTTC,CAWSSGPTVYNEQFF
-,TRBV7-9,TRBJ2-3,-,TGTGCCAGCAGCTACGCGGGGGCCACAGATACGCAGTATTTT,CASSYAGATDTQYF
-,TRBV30,TRBJ1-5,TRBD1,TGTGCCTGGAGCCCAGGACAGGGGAATCAGCCCCAGCATTTT,CAWSPGQGNQPQHF
-,TRBV6-4,TRBJ1-1,-,TGTGCCAGCAGTGAGTCCGTCCAGAACACTGAAGCTTTCTTT,CASSESVQNTEAFF
-,TRBV19,TRBJ1-1,-,TGTGCCAGTAGTATAGGATATCCGGGGAACACTGAAGCTTTCTTT,CASSIGYPGNTEAFF
-,TRBV2,TRBJ2-1,TRBD2,TGTGCCAGCATCACCTCTAGCGGGGGTTCCTACAATGAGCAGTTCTTC,CASITSSGGSYNEQFF
-,TRBV12-3/TRBV12-4,TRBJ2-5,TRBD1,TGTGCCAGCAGTTTGGACAGGGGGCAAGAGACCCAGTACTTC,CASSLDRGQETQYF
-,TRBV5-6,TRBJ2-2,-,TGTGCCAGCAGCCCAAATCCGGGACACAGTACCGGGGAGCTGTTTTTT,CASSPNPGHSTGELFF
-,TRBV7-3,TRBJ2-6,-,TGTGCCAGCAGCGCGATTATTGGGGACCTCTCTGGGGCCAACGTCCTGACTTTC,CASSAIIGDLSGANVLTF
-,TRBV29-1,TRBJ2-2,TRBD2,TGCAGCGTTGAAAGGGGGACTAGGAACACCGGGGAGCTGTTTTTT,CSVERGTRNTGELFF
-,TRBV27,TRBJ1-6,-,TGTGCCAGCAGGTCCATTACTTCACCCCTCCACTTT,CASRSITSPLHF
-,TRBV12-3/TRBV12-4,TRBJ2-7,-,TGTGCCAGCAGTTTCTTGGGCGGGGAGGTCTACGAGCAGTACTTC,CASSFLGGEVYEQYF
-,TRBV5-1,TRBJ2-2,-,TGCGCCAGCAGCTTGAACCCAGGAGGGGAGCTGTTTTTT,CASSLNPGGELFF
-,TRBV5-4,TRBJ2-2,-,TGTGCCAGCAGCTTGGGTCAGGGTAACACCGGGGAGCTGTTTTTT,CASSLGQGNTGELFF
-,TRBV28,TRBJ2-7,-,TGTGCCAGCAGTCCCATCTCCGCTACCGTCTCCCTCTACGAGCAGTACTTC,CASSPISATVSLYEQYF
few,TRBV20-1,TRBJ2-7,-,TGCAGTGCTAGAGGGAGGGACGTCCCTTCCTACGAGCAGTACTTC,CSARGRDVPSYEQYF
-,TRBV9,TRBJ2-3,-,TGTGCCAGCAGCGTAGAGGGGGGTAAGAATACGCAGTATTTT,CASSVEGGKNTQYF
-,TRBV4-3,TRBJ1-1,-,TGCGCCAGCAGCCAAAGACAAAGGGGACCGGACGAACGCGGTACTGAAGCTTTCTTT,CASSQRQRGPDERGTEAFF
-,TRBV28,TRBJ2-4,-,TGTGCCAGCAGTCGCACGCAGGAAAAAAACATTCAGTACTTC,CASSRTQEKNIQYF
-,TRBV13,TRBJ2-3,TRBD2,TGTGCCAGCAGCCCCCGGTCACTAGCGGGGTACACAGATACGCAGTATTTT,CASSPRSLAGYTDTQYF
-,TRBV7-9,TRBJ2-2,-,TGTGCCAGCCTAGCAGGGACCGGGGAGCTGTTTTTT,CASLAGTGELFF
-,TRBV29-1,TRBJ2-4,-,TGCAGCGTTGAAGTAGGACAGCAAAACATTCAGTACTTC,CSVEVGQQNIQYF
-,TRBV5-5,TRBJ2-7,-,TGTGCCAGCAGAACAGGGCAGGCGGGACCTCCCTCCTACGAGCAGTACTTC,CASRTGQAGPPSYEQYF
-,TRBV9,TRBJ2-1,-,TGTGTCAGCAGCGTAAAGGGGGACATGATCTACAATGAGCAGTTCTTC,CVSSVKGDMIYNEQFF
-,TRBV3-1,TRBJ2-7,TRBD1,TGTGCCAGCAGCCATTCCGGGACAGGGTCTTACGAGCAGTACTTC,CASSHSGTGSYEQYF
few,TRBV7-8,TRBJ2-1,-,TGTGCCAGCAGCTTAGCGGGAGGGGGTATTGAGCAGTTCTTC,CASSLAGGGIEQFF
-,TRBV6-5,TRBJ2-3,TRBD2,TGTGCCAGCAGTTTCGGGGGGGCCCGCCCAGATACGCAGTATTTT,CASSFGGARPDTQYF
once,TRBV19,TRBJ1-5,TRBD1,TGTGCCAGGGTTCGACAGGGAGGGCAGCCCCAGCATTTT,CARVRQGGQPQHF
-,TRBV12-3/TRBV12-4,TRBJ1-2,-,TGTGCCAGCAGTCCTGGCTGGGGCTATGGCTACACCTTC,CASSPGWGYGYTF
-,TRBV7-3,TRBJ2-3,TRBD2,TGTGCCAGCAGCCAGGGGAGCGGGGGACCCACAGATACGCAGTATTTT,CASSQGSGGPTDTQYF
-,TRBV30,TRBJ2-1,TRBD2,TGTGCCTGGAGTATAGCGGGGGGGGGATACAATGAGCAGTTCTTC,CAWSIAGGGYNEQFF
-,TRBV2,TRBJ2-7,TRBD2,TGTGCCAGCAGGGAGGGAGGGCGCGAGCAGTACTTC,CASREGGREQYF
-,TRBV4-1,TRBJ1-5,-,TGCGCCAGCAGCCCGTACGGGACGGAAAATCAGCCCCAGCATTTT,CASSPYGTENQPQHF
-,TRBV12-3/TRBV12-4,TRBJ2-3,-,TGTGCCAGCAGTCCCCCGGGCGCAGATACGCAGTATTTT,CASSPPGADTQYF
once,TRBV11-2,TRBJ2-5,TRBD1,TGTGCCAGCAGCTTTTGGGACAGGGAGGGGCGAGAGACCCAGTACTTC,CASSFWDREGRETQYF
-,TRBV25-1,TRBJ1-2,-,TGTGCCAGCAGTGATGCCGTTCACCCAGGTTTGGCTGGCTACACCTTC,CASSDAVHPGLAGYTF
-,TRBV27,TRBJ2-7,-,TGTGCCAGCAGACAGGCCAGCTCCTACGAGCAGTACTTC,CASRQASSYEQYF
-,TRBV7-7,TRBJ2-1,TRBD2,TGTGCTAGCAGCTATAGCGGGGCGCCCTACAATGAGCAGTTCTTC,CASSYSGAPYNEQFF